The next 32 T cell receptor beta chains were all read from a single sample in a study of cytomegalovirus exposure and HLA in healthy donors. The PCR used 60 Vbeta and 13 Jbeta primers. TCRdb's table, derived via immunoSEQ multiplex PCR, lists solely in-frame clones and lacks some. The table records some 140,000 clones, roughly three quarters of them present only once. Material for sequencing was PBMCs. The receptors were gathered from a woman aged 55-75 years in good health and CMV-seronegative.

V usage is TRBV28 and J usage is TRBJ2-3, with 12 positions matching TRBD2. This CDR3 has 17 amino acids. From germline, CDR1 is MDHEN and CDR2 SYDVKM. The junction had 11 bases not matched to a gene; V was cut back by 6 bases and J by 4 bases. The CDR3 DNA follows: TGTGCCAGCAGCTACCCGGAGACTAGCGGGAGCCCAGATACGCAGTATTTT. It translates to CASSYPETSGSPDTQYF. The full variable domain, in which reference TRBV28 and TRBJ2-3 provide the parts outside the CDR3, is DVKVTQSSRYLVKRTGEKVFLECVQDMDHENMFWYRQDPGLGLRLIYFSYDVKMKEKGDIPEGYSVSREKKERFSLILESASTNQTSMYLCASSYPETSGSPDTQYFGPGTRLTVL.

The chain is built from TRBV18 and TRBJ2-3; weak D call: TRBD2 (5 bases). Germline V gene sequence: CDR1 KGHSH, CDR2 LQKENI. The CDR3 is made up of 13 amino acids. V was clipped by 6 bases and J by 7 bases, with 14 bases between them. CDR3 amino acids: CASSPPGGYTQYF. For the CDR3, the DNA is TGTGCCAGCTCTCCCCCAGGCGGGTATACGCAGTATTTT.

The chain carries TRBV6-5 and TRBJ2-7; TRBD2 matches at 8 bases. CDR3 size: 14 residues. Germline CDR1 and CDR2: MNHEY and SVGAGI. Trimming took 10 bases from V and 2 from J; bases not matched to a gene: 10. Here the CDR3 reads CATTGTRAPYEQYF. The DNA for the CDR3 is TGTGCCACGACTGGGACTAGAGCCCCCTACGAGCAGTACTTC.

This clone was picked up a small number of times. J is TRBJ1-1 and V is TRBV18; tentative D call: TRBD1 (5 bases). Trimming shortened V by 2 bases and J by 7 bases, and 14 bases separated the two germline ends. The length of the CDR3 is 14 residues. The V gene's germline CDR1 is KGHSH and CDR2 LQKENI. In nucleotides, the CDR3 is TGTGCCAGCTCACCAGTAACAGGTACGGTTGAAGCTTTCTTT. This gives the protein CASSPVTGTVEAFF.

The J gene is TRBJ2-7, the V gene TRBV29-1, with 12 bases aligning to TRBD1. The germline CDR1 and CDR2 sequences are SQVTM and ANQGSEA. The CDR3 loop spans 13 amino acids. V trimming: 7 bases; J trimming: 6 bases; junction bases outside the gene matches: 7. The CDR3 bases are TGCAGCGGGACCGGGACAGGGGGCTCCGAGCAGTACTTC. Residues: CSGTGTGGSEQYF.

V and J are TRBV30 and TRBJ2-3; D gene unclear. Germline values: CDR1 GTSNPN, CDR2 SVGIG (reference sequence). The CDR3 has 15 amino acids. Between the trimmed V and J ends, which lost 0 bases and 0 bases, there was a span of 10 bases. The CDR3 DNA follows: TGTGCCTGGAGTGTAACGGCGGTTAGCACAGATACGCAGTATTTT. Encoded protein: CAWSVTAVSTDTQYF.

This clone has only a few counts. The chain recombines TRBV4-1 with TRBJ2-7, with 8 bases fitting TRBD2. Germline V gene data show CDR1 as MGHRA and CDR2 as YSYEKL. This CDR3 contains 15 residues. J was trimmed by 3 bases and V by 0 bases; bases with no gene match: 4. CDR3 loop: CASSQDLAGFYEQYF. The CDR3 coding sequence is TGCGCCAGCAGCCAAGATTTAGCGGGATTCTACGAGCAGTACTTC.

This clone was observed a single time. The chain links TRBV5-1 to TRBJ2-7, with 8 positions matching TRBD1. V lost 0 bases, J lost 7 bases, and 15 bases stayed unmatched. Germline CDR1 and CDR2: SGHRS and YFSETQ. This CDR3 is 17 amino acids long. This CDR3 is CASSLEAGGTLATEQYF. In DNA, the CDR3 is TGCGCCAGCAGCTTGGAGGCAGGGGGCACCCTAGCTACGGAGCAGTACTTC.

The chain links TRBV5-1 to TRBJ1-2; 8 bases are shared with TRBD1. Unmatched junction bases numbered 4, after V lost 0 bases and J lost 6 bases. The CDR3 totals 14 residues. Per germline, CDR1 SGHRS and CDR2 YFSETQ. CDR3 in DNA: TGCGCCAGCAGCTTGGGACAGGGGAACCATGGCTACACCTTC. It translates to CASSLGQGNHGYTF. The variable domain in full, completed from reference TRBV5-1 and TRBJ1-2, reads KAGVTQTPRYLIKTRGQQVTLSCSPISGHRSVSWYQQTPGQGLQFLFEYFSETQRNKGNFPGRFSGRQFSNSRSEMNVSTLELGDSALYLCASSLGQGNHGYTFGSGTRLTVV.

The rearrangement uses TRBV5-4 and TRBJ2-3; 8 bases are a match to TRBD2. The V and J ends lost 1 base and 1 base, in that order; junction bases with no gene match: 2. Germline V gene lookup returns CDR1 SGHNT and CDR2 YYREEE (reference sequence). The CDR3 is 15 residues long. CDR3 in amino acids: CASSLTSGRTDTQYF. In DNA form, the CDR3 reads TGTGCCAGCAGCTTGACTAGCGGTCGCACAGATACGCAGTATTTT. The full variable domain, in which reference TRBV5-4 and TRBJ2-3 provide the parts outside the CDR3, is ETGVTQSPTHLIKTRGQQVTLRCSSQSGHNTVSWYQQALGQGPQFIFQYYREEENGRGNFPPRFSGLQFPNYSSELNVNALELDDSALYLCASSLTSGRTDTQYFGPGTRLTVL.

Points on this clone: Different DNA sequences within this sample yield the same CDR3. The gene calls are TRBV7-9 and TRBJ1-6, with D uncertain. This CDR3 has 15 amino acids. The germline CDR1 and CDR2 sequences are SEHNR and FQNEAQ (reference sequence). Between the trimmed V and J ends, which lost 1 base and 9 bases, there was a span of 13 bases. CDR3 protein: CASSLDLGAGSPLHF. The CDR3 coding sequence is TGTGCCAGCAGCTTAGATTTGGGCGCTGGTTCACCCCTCCACTTT.

The chain has TRBV6-5 and TRBJ1-6, with D possibly matching TRBD1 (5 bases). Between the trimmed V and J ends, which lost 5 bases and 9 bases, there was a span of 17 bases. The CDR3 covers 15 residues. CDR1 and CDR2 (germline): MNHEY, SVGAGI. Here the CDR3 reads CASSPGVASSSPLHF. For the CDR3, the DNA is TGTGCCAGCAGTCCGGGGGTTGCCTCATCTTCACCCCTCCACTTT.

The rearrangement links TRBV19 to TRBJ1-5, with unresolved D. The CDR3 runs to 14 residues. V was pared by 6 bases and J by 1 base, with 10 bases between. CDR1 LNHDA and CDR2 SQIVND come from the germline V gene (reference sequence). The CDR3 DNA is TGTGCCAGTAGCCCCGACAACAGCAATCAGCCCCAGCATTTT. Translating it yields CASSPDNSNQPQHF.

The rearrangement joins TRBV4-1 to TRBJ1-2, with no clear D. CDR1 MGHRA and CDR2 YSYEKL come from the germline V gene. V was trimmed by 0 bases and J by 2 bases, leaving 7 bases between them. This CDR3 has 14 residues. The CDR3: CASSQELRNYGYTF. The CDR3 DNA reads TGCGCCAGCAGCCAAGAGTTGAGAAACTATGGCTACACCTTC.

J is TRBJ2-7 and V is TRBV19, with 10 bases aligning to TRBD2. Trimming took 5 bases from V and 1 from J; bases not matched to a gene: 2. The CDR3 contains 14 residues. From germline, CDR1 is LNHDA and CDR2 SQIVND (reference sequence). CDR3 loop: CASSPSGRSYEQYF. The CDR3 nucleotides read TGTGCCAGTAGTCCTAGCGGGAGATCCTACGAGCAGTACTTC. The complete variable domain, with remaining parts taken from reference TRBV19 and TRBJ2-7, reads DGGITQSPKYLFRKEGQNVTLSCEQNLNHDAMYWYRQDPGQGLRLIYYSQIVNDFQKGDIAEGYSVSREKKESFPLTVTSAQKNPTAFYLCASSPSGRSYEQYFGPGTRLTVT.

This clone was seen once. This chain links TRBV15 with TRBJ2-7, with 9 positions matching TRBD1. This CDR3 contains 15 residues. V lost 5 bases, J lost 1 base, and 6 bases stayed unmatched. Germline V lookup: CDR1 LNHNV, CDR2 YYDKDF (reference sequence). DNA of the CDR3: TGTGCCACCAGCGGTAACAGGGGGCATTCCTACGAGCAGTACTTC. Protein sequence: CATSGNRGHSYEQYF.

The J gene is TRBJ1-6, the V gene TRBV28; the D gene is possibly TRBD1 (6 bases). The length of the CDR3 is 14 residues. Germline V gene lookup returns CDR1 MDHEN and CDR2 SYDVKM. The ends were cut back, 3 bases at V and 9 bases at J, with 12 bases in the middle. The CDR3 is CASSFTGNSSPLHF. The CDR3 DNA is TGTGCCAGCAGTTTTACAGGGAATTCTTCACCCCTCCACTTT.

The J gene is TRBJ2-5, the V gene TRBV7-9, with a tentative D call TRBD1 (6 bases). Germline V CDR1 and CDR2: SEHNR, FQNEAQ (reference sequence). The CDR3 spans 14 residues. The germline V and J ends were trimmed by 5 bases and 4 bases, with 14 bases remaining between them. CDR3 loop: CASSRDQGRETQYF. CDR3 coding DNA: TGTGCCAGCAGCCGCGACCAGGGGCGAGAGACCCAGTACTTC.

The chain uses TRBV6-5 and TRBJ1-6; D remains ambiguous. V gave up 2 bases and J gave up 7 bases, with 9 bases separating them. Germline CDR1 MNHEY, CDR2 SVGAGI. There are 14 residues in the CDR3. DNA for the CDR3: TGTGCCAGCAGTTACCAGTACAGCAATTCACCCCTCCACTTT. Translated: CASSYQYSNSPLHF.

In its sample, this clone was seen a few times. The chain couples TRBV10-2 to TRBJ2-1; a weak D match, TRBD2 (5 bases). Between the trimmed V and J ends, which lost 3 bases and 3 bases, there was a span of 12 bases. The germline gives CDR1 WSHSY, CDR2 SAAADI. This CDR3 comprises 15 residues. In DNA, the CDR3 is TGCGCCAGCAGTGAAGAGGGAGAAGGCTACAATGAGCAGTTCTTC. Protein: CASSEEGEGYNEQFF.

The chain recombines TRBV19 with TRBJ2-1; 11 nucleotides line up with TRBD1. The germline V gene has CDR1 LNHDA and CDR2 SQIVND (reference sequence). The CDR3 covers 15 residues. The junction had 11 bases not matched to a gene; V was cut back by 7 bases and J by 9 bases. The CDR3, as DNA: TGTGCCAGTACCATAACCGGACAGGGGGCTGGTGAGCAGTTCTTC. Translated: CASTITGQGAGEQFF.

V and J are TRBV2 and TRBJ1-6, with D possibly matching TRBD1 (6 bases). Germline V CDR1 and CDR2: SNHLY, FYNNEI. This CDR3 contains 15 residues. V was shortened by 6 bases and J by 5 bases, with 14 bases between the two germline ends. Here the CDR3 DNA reads TGTGCCAGCAGAGAGGTGGACAGAGATAATTCACCCCTCCACTTT. The encoded protein is CASREVDRDNSPLHF. The whole variable domain, filled in from reference TRBV2 and TRBJ1-6, reads EPEVTQTPSHQVTQMGQEVILRCVPISNHLYFYWYRQILGQKVEFLVSFYNNEISEKSEIFDDQFSVERPDGSNFTLKIRSTKLEDSAMYFCASREVDRDNSPLHFGNGTRLTVT.

This clone is a singleton in its sample. The chain carries TRBV5-5 and TRBJ1-1; 8 positions match TRBD1. Looked up from germline, CDR1 is SGHKS and CDR2 is YYEKEE (reference sequence). The CDR3 length is 16 residues. The trim removed 2 bases at V and 1 base at J, leaving 7 bases unmatched. The CDR3 nucleotides are TGTGCCAGCAGCTTAGGACCCGGGACAGGGAACACTGAAGCTTTCTTT. This translates into CASSLGPGTGNTEAFF.

V usage is TRBV28 and J usage is TRBJ2-2; a possible D gene is TRBD2 (6 bases). The CDR3 length is 16 residues. V was shortened by 7 bases and J by 5 bases, with 20 bases between the two germline ends. Germline V lookup: CDR1 MDHEN, CDR2 SYDVKM. This chain's CDR3 is CASTPGGVKVTGELFF. The CDR3 bases are TGTGCCAGCACTCCGGGCGGGGTGAAGGTAACCGGGGAGCTGTTTTTT. The full variable domain, with the rest looked up from reference TRBV28 and TRBJ2-2, is DVKVTQSSRYLVKRTGEKVFLECVQDMDHENMFWYRQDPGLGLRLIYFSYDVKMKEKGDIPEGYSVSREKKERFSLILESASTNQTSMYLCASTPGGVKVTGELFFGEGSRLTVL.

The V gene is TRBV14, the J gene TRBJ2-7; maybe TRBD2 (6 bases). The CDR3 loop spans 14 amino acids. V shed 4 bases and J shed 4 bases, with 14 bases lying between them. Germline V lookup: CDR1 SGHDN, CDR2 FVKESK. CDR3 amino acids: CASSPIGAGYEQYF. The CDR3 DNA is TGTGCCAGCAGCCCGATCGGGGCGGGGTACGAGCAGTACTTC.

The rearrangement links TRBV5-1 to TRBJ1-4; 8 bases map to TRBD1. With V trimmed by 1 base and J by 8 bases, 7 bases remained unmatched. In germline, CDR1 is SGHRS, CDR2 YFSETQ. The CDR3 has 15 amino acids. The CDR3 bases are TGCGCCAGCAGCTTGTTCGGACAGGGTAACGAAAAACTGTTTTTT. This gives the protein CASSLFGQGNEKLFF.

The rearrangement joins TRBV9 to TRBJ2-1; a possible D gene is TRBD2 (6 bases). V was trimmed by 1 base and J by 4 bases, leaving 12 bases between them. Germline V gives CDR1 SGDLS, CDR2 YYNGEE. The length of the CDR3 is 15 residues. The CDR3 sequence is CASSVSSGQYNEQFF. The CDR3 DNA reads TGTGCCAGCAGCGTATCAAGCGGGCAGTACAATGAGCAGTTCTTC.

V and J are TRBV27 and TRBJ2-1, with no clear D. Germline V lookup: CDR1 MNHEY, CDR2 SMNVEV (reference sequence). V was shortened by 0 bases and J by 0 bases, with 9 bases between the two germline ends. CDR3 length equals 16 residues. The CDR3 here is CASSLSVHSSYNEQFF. CDR3 DNA: TGTGCCAGCAGTTTATCGGTGCACTCCTCCTACAATGAGCAGTTCTTC.

The V gene is TRBV5-4, the J gene TRBJ2-3; TRBD2 matches 9 bases. The CDR3 has 15 amino acids. From germline, CDR1 is SGHNT and CDR2 YYREEE (reference sequence). Trimming cost V 3 bases and J 0 bases; bases outside gene matches: 2. The DNA of the CDR3 is TGTGCCAGCAGCTGGGGACTAGCCAGCACAGATACGCAGTATTTT. The encoded protein is CASSWGLASTDTQYF.

The chain carries TRBV27 and TRBJ1-1, with D perhaps TRBD1 (6 bases). The germline V gene encodes CDR1 MNHEY and CDR2 SMNVEV (reference sequence). V lost 2 bases and J lost 4, with 14 bases in between. This CDR3 comprises 15 residues. This CDR3 is CASSLNRVMGTEAFF. The CDR3 DNA is TGTGCCAGCAGTTTAAACAGGGTCATGGGCACTGAAGCTTTCTTT.

This chain joins TRBV5-4 and TRBJ1-6; the D is unclear. Trimming took 3 bases from V and 8 from J, leaving 12 bases between them. The V gene's germline CDR1 is SGHNT and CDR2 YYREEE (reference sequence). The CDR3 runs to 14 residues. The CDR3 sequence is CASSSLRADSPLHF. Here the CDR3 DNA reads TGTGCCAGCAGCTCCTTGAGGGCTGATTCACCCCTCCACTTT.

The J gene is TRBJ1-5, the V gene TRBV6-5; D is ambiguous. The germline CDR1 and CDR2 sequences are MNHEY and SVGAGI. The V gene lost 2 bases and the J gene lost 0 bases, with 8 bases spanning the gap. The CDR3 is made up of 15 amino acids. CDR3 amino acids: CASSYDHSSNQPQHF. The DNA for the CDR3 is TGTGCCAGCAGTTACGACCACAGTAGCAATCAGCCCCAGCATTTT.